The 20 T cell receptor beta chains below all came from one sample that was sequenced in a study of CD4+ T cells in melanoma. Method: immunoSEQ multiplex PCR; TCRdb's copy keeps in-frame clones and lacks some. The sample lists 50,000 to 60,000 clones, more than 60% occurring once. The sequenced sample was tumor tissue. The receptors derive from a human donor with melanoma.

This clone appeared once. The gene calls are TRBV9 and TRBJ2-5, with D unclear. V lost 0 bases, J lost 1 base, and 13 bases lay in between. The CDR3 consists of 16 residues. Germline-derived CDR1 and CDR2 are SGDLS and YYNGEE. CDR3 in amino acids: CASSVVSGRGQETQYF. CDR3 in DNA: TGTGCCAGCAGCGTAGTCTCAGGCCGCGGCCAAGAGACCCAGTACTTC.

The chain has TRBV5-1 and TRBJ1-2, with D uncertain. Germline-derived CDR1 and CDR2 are SGHRS and YFSETQ. The CDR3 has 15 amino acids. V was cut by 4 bases and J by 1 base, with 14 bases left in between. The CDR3 nucleotides read TGCGCCAGCAGCCCCGGACTCCTATTTAACTATGGCTACACCTTC. Amino acids: CASSPGLLFNYGYTF. Full variable domain (remainder filled in from reference TRBV5-1 and TRBJ1-2): KAGVTQTPRYLIKTRGQQVTLSCSPISGHRSVSWYQQTPGQGLQFLFEYFSETQRNKGNFPGRFSGRQFSNSRSEMNVSTLELGDSALYLCASSPGLLFNYGYTFGSGTRLTVV.

This sequence joins TRBV7-2 and TRBJ2-7, with 9 positions matching TRBD1. V lost 5 bases and J lost 2; bases outside the gene matches: 4. The CDR3 totals 14 residues. Germline V gives CDR1 SGHTA, CDR2 FQGNSA. The DNA of the CDR3 is TGTGCCAGCAGCAGGACAGGGGACGCCTACGAGCAGTACTTC. Residues: CASSRTGDAYEQYF. Combining the CDR3 with reference TRBV7-2 and TRBJ2-7 gives the whole variable domain GAGVSQSPSNKVTEKGKDVELRCDPISGHTALYWYRQSLGQGLEFLIYFQGNSAPDKSGLPSDRFSAERTGGSVSTLTIQRTQQEDSAVYLCASSRTGDAYEQYFGPGTRLTVT.

In its sample, this clone was seen a few times. The rearrangement links TRBV15 to TRBJ2-7, with TRBD2 matching over 10 bases. After removal of 0 bases from V and 5 bases from J, the junction contained 4 bases not matched to a gene. Germline CDR1 LNHNV, CDR2 YYDKDF (reference sequence). The CDR3 spans 15 residues. CDR3 region: CATSREGLAGDEQYF. As DNA, the CDR3 is TGTGCCACCAGCAGAGAGGGGCTAGCGGGGGACGAGCAGTACTTC.

Notes on this clone: One base separates it from a far larger clone, so it is likely a read error. This rearrangement joins TRBV7-6 to TRBJ2-7; 10 bases map to TRBD1. The CDR3 contains 15 residues. Per germline, CDR1 SGHVS and CDR2 FNYEAQ. Losses at the gene ends were 5 bases for V and 2 bases for J; bases not matched to a gene: 6. The CDR3 region is CASSQGTGVAYEQYF. DNA for the CDR3: TGTGCCAGCAGCCAAGGGACAGGGGTAGCCTACGAGCAGTACTTC.

Remarks on this clone: The germline gene is not matched at one end of the junction; a read error may be the cause. This chain joins TRBV7-8 and TRBJ2-5, with TRBD2 as a possible D gene (7 bases). This CDR3 contains 14 residues. Germline lookup yields CDR1 SGHVS and CDR2 FQNEAQ. As DNA, the CDR3 is TGTGCCAGCACCTTAGGGGGGGTTAAAGAGACCCAGTACTTC. This translates into CASTLGGVKETQYF.

CDR3 residues: CASSPTSGAYQETQYF. The CDR3 DNA reads as TGTGCCAGCAGTCCCACTAGCGGGGCGTACCAAGAGACCCAGTACTTC. The chain joins TRBV7-2 to TRBJ2-5, with TRBD2 identical over 10 bases. The germline V gene encodes CDR1 SGHTA and CDR2 FQGNSA. With V trimmed by 6 bases and J by 0 bases, 7 bases remained unmatched. The CDR3 consists of 16 residues.

The V call is TRBV29-1, the J call TRBJ1-2; the D gene is possibly TRBD1 (5 bases). Germline V CDR1 and CDR2: SQVTM, ANQGSEA. Trimming left V 4 bases short and J 8 bases short, with 20 bases between. The CDR3 has 14 residues. DNA of the CDR3: TGCAGCGTTGTTATCCCATATGAAGGGGCGGGCTACACCTTC. As protein: CSVVIPYEGAGYTF.

The rearrangement joins TRBV5-4 to TRBJ2-7; 16 bases map to TRBD2. V dropped 4 bases and J dropped 2; count of bases not matched to a gene: 0. Germline V gives CDR1 SGHNT, CDR2 YYREEE (reference sequence). This CDR3 contains 15 residues. The CDR3 region is CASSGTSGGAYEQYF. CDR3 nucleotides: TGTGCCAGCAGCGGGACTAGCGGGGGGGCCTACGAGCAGTACTTC.

A word on this clone: One junction end does not reproduce the germline sequence, and a read error may be involved. V usage is TRBV7-3 and J usage is TRBJ2-1; 8 positions agree with TRBD2. The CDR3 is 16 amino acids. Germline CDR1 SGHTA, CDR2 FQGTGA. This CDR3 is CASSQDFPGGLVEQFF. CDR3 nucleotides: TGCGCCAGCAGCCAAGATTTTCCGGGGGGGCTGGTTGAGCAGTTCTTC.

This clone was seen just once. This chain uses TRBV7-8 with TRBJ1-1; D remains ambiguous. Germline CDR1 and CDR2: SGHVS and FQNEAQ. The ends were cut back, 2 bases at V and 5 bases at J, with 6 bases in the middle. CDR3 length: 12 amino acids. CDR3 coding DNA: TGTGCCAGCAGCTTAAGGGTTACTGAAGCTTTCTTT. Amino acid sequence: CASSLRVTEAFF.

This chain links TRBV28 with TRBJ1-2; maybe TRBD1 (6 bases). The germline V and J ends were trimmed by 2 bases and 2 bases, with 27 bases remaining between them. Germline assignment: CDR1 MDHEN and CDR2 SYDVKM. The CDR3 is 20 amino acids. The CDR3 is CASSLLSGWGRGFSNYGYTF. The CDR3 DNA reads TGTGCCAGCAGTTTACTGTCTGGATGGGGCAGGGGATTTTCGAACTATGGCTACACCTTC.

The chain uses TRBV7-2 and TRBJ2-7, with TRBD1 matching 9 bases. After removal of 5 bases from V and 4 bases from J, the junction contained 9 bases not matched to a gene. Germline CDR1 and CDR2: SGHTA and FQGNSA. The CDR3 consists of 15 residues. The CDR3 region has the DNA TGTGCCAGCAGCGCGCGTTGGGGACAGGGATACGAGCAGTACTTC. It yields the protein CASSARWGQGYEQYF.

V is TRBV6-1 and J is TRBJ1-5, with D perhaps TRBD1 (5 bases). The CDR3 consists of 15 residues. The germline CDR1 and CDR2 sequences are MNHNS and SASEGT. V lost 2 bases and J 2 bases, leaving 10 bases between the germline ends. CDR3 DNA: TGTGCCAGCAGTGAAAGGGGTGGGCGCAATCAGCCCCAGCATTTT. This gives the protein CASSERGGRNQPQHF.

The chain uses TRBV6-1 and TRBJ1-1; 9 bases agree with TRBD1. V gave up 7 bases and J gave up 4 bases; unmatched junction bases: 7. Germline V CDR1 and CDR2: MNHNS, SASEGT. The CDR3 contains 14 residues. CDR3 amino acids: CASNSQGATTEAFF. The CDR3 DNA is TGTGCCAGCAACTCACAGGGGGCGACCACTGAAGCTTTCTTT.

The sample holds one count of this clone. The V call is TRBV7-3, the J call TRBJ1-2; 8 bases are a match to TRBD1. Trimming removed 5 bases from V and 7 bases from J; junction bases left unmatched: 6. The V gene's germline CDR1 is SGHTA and CDR2 FQGTGA. The CDR3 has 13 residues. In DNA form, the CDR3 reads TGTGCCAGCAGCACAACAGGGGGGGGTGGCTACACCTTC. Translation gives CASSTTGGGGYTF. Looking up the rest from reference TRBV7-3 and TRBJ1-2 gives the full variable domain: GAGVSQTPSNKVTEKGKYVELRCDPISGHTALYWYRQSLGQGPEFLIYFQGTGAADDSGLPNDRFFAVRPEGSVSTLKIQRTERGDSAVYLCASSTTGGGGYTFGSGTRLTVV.

The chain recombines TRBV5-1 with TRBJ2-6; D may be TRBD1 (5 bases). This CDR3 spans 17 amino acids. The V and J ends lost 0 bases and 0 bases respectively, with 10 bases between them. Germline V gives CDR1 SGHRS, CDR2 YFSETQ. The CDR3 spells CASSLEGHGSGANVLTF. The CDR3 DNA reads as TGCGCCAGCAGCTTGGAAGGACACGGCTCTGGGGCCAACGTCCTGACTTTC.

The genes are TRBV4-1 and TRBJ2-2; TRBD2 agrees at 11 bases. Germline CDR1 reads MGHRA; CDR2 reads YSYEKL. The CDR3 runs 17 residues. With V trimmed by 1 base and J by 9 bases, 10 bases remained unmatched. The CDR3 DNA is TGCGCCAGCAGCCAAGGGTTGGGACTAGCGGCCCACCGGGAGCTGTTTTTT. Translated, it gives CASSQGLGLAAHRELFF.

Worth noting for this clone: The sample has other DNA sequences that encode this CDR3 too. The V gene is TRBV4-1, the J gene TRBJ1-3; D unclear. CDR1 and CDR2 (germline): MGHRA, YSYEKL. This CDR3 has 15 residues. The germline V and J ends were trimmed by 1 base and 0 bases, with 7 bases remaining between them. The CDR3 DNA reads TGCGCCAGCAGCCAAGTCGGGAGCTCTGGAAACACCATATATTTT. Its protein product is CASSQVGSSGNTIYF.

This clone was picked up many times. V is TRBV7-9 and J is TRBJ1-1; D not resolved. V shed 6 bases and J shed 5 bases, with 10 bases lying between them. CDR3 length: 12 amino acids. Germline V lookup: CDR1 SEHNR, CDR2 FQNEAQ (reference sequence). The CDR3 DNA is TGTGCCAGCAGTTACGGTTTGACTGAAGCTTTCTTT. Residues: CASSYGLTEAFF.